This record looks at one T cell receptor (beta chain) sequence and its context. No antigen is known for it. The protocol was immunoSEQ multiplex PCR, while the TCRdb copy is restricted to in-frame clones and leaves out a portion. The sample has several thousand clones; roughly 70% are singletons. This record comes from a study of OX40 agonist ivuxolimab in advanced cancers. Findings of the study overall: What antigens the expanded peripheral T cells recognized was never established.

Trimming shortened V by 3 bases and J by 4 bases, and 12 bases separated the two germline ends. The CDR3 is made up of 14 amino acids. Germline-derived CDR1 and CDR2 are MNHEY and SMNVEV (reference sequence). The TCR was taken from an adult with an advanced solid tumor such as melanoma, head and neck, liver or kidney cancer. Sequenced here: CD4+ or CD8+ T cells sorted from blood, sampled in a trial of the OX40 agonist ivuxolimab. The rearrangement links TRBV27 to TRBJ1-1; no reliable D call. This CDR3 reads CASSFGSSATEAFF. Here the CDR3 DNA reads TGTGCCAGCAGTTTCGGGTCATCGGCCACTGAAGCTTTCTTT.